The clone carrying this T cell receptor (beta chain) was counted between two and nine times. The antigen remains undetermined. The data were obtained in a study of cytotoxic CD8 clonotypes in ibrutinib-treated CLL. Whole-study context: The patient breakdown showed more than 9 relapsed/refractory and around 16 treatment-naive cases, with some 18 IGHV unmutated. Among patients, roughly 25 responded partially and 2 completely; around 15 then stayed remitted and around 12 progressed after median about 68 months.

Some clones are missing from TCRdb's copy, which holds only in-frame ones; the method was immunoSEQ multiplex PCR. The sample lists under 15,000 clones; about 65% were seen once. Study results and caveats: Investigators sampled sustained-remission and progressing patients at differing times.

This sequence was found in a human donor with chronic lymphocytic leukemia. The input for sequencing was PBMCs, taken before ibrutinib treatment.

The DNA of the CDR3 is TGTGCCAGCAGCTTGGGGGAAAGCGCTGAAGCTTTCTTT. Protein product: CASSLGESAEAFF. The rearrangement joins TRBV5-4 to TRBJ1-1; no clear D. V lost 0 bases and J 6 bases, leaving 9 bases between the germline ends. CDR1 and CDR2 from the germline V gene are SGHNT and YYREEE (reference sequence). The CDR3 has 13 amino acids.